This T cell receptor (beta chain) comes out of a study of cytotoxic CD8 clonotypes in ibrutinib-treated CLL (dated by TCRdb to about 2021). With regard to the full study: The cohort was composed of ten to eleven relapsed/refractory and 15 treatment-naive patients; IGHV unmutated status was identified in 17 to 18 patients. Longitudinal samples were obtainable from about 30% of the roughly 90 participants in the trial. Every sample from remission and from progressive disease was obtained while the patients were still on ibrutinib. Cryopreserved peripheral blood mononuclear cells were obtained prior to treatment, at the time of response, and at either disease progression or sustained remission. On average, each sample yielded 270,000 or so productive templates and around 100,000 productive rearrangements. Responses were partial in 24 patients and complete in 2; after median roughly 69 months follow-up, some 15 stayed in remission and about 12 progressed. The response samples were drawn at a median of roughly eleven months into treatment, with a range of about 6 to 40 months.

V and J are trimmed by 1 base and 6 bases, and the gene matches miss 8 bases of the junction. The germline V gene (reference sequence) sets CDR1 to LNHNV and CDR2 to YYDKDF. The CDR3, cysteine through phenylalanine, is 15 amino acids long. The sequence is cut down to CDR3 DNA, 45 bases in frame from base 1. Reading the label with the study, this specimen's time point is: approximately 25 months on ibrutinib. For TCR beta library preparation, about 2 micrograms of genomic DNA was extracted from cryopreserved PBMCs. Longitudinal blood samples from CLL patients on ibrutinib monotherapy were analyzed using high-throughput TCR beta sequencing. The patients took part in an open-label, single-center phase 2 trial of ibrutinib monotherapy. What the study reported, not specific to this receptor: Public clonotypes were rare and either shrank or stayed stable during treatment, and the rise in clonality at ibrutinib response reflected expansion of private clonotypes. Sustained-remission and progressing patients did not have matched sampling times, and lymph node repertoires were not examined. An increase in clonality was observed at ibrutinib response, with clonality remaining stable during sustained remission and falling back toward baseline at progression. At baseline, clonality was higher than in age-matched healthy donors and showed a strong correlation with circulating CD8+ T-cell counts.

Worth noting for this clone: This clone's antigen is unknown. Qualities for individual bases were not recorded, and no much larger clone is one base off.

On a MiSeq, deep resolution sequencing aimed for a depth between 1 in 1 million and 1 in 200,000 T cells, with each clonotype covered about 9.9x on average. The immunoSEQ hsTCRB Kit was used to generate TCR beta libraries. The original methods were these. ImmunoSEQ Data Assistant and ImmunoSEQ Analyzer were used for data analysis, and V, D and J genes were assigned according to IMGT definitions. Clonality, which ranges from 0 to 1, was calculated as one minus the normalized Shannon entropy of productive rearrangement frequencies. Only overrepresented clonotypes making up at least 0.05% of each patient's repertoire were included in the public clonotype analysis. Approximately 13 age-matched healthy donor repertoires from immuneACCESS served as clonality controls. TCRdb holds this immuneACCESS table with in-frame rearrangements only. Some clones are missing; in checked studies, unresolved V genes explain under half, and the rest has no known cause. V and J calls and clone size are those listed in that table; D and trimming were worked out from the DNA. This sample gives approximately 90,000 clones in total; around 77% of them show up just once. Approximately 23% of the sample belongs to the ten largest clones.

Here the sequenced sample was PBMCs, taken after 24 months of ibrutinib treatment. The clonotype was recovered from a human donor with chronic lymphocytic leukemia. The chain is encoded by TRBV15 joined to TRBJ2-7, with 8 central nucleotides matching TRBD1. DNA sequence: TGTGCCACCAGCAGAGGTTCGACAGGGGTTAGCGAGCAGTACTTC. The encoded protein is CATSRGSTGVSEQYF. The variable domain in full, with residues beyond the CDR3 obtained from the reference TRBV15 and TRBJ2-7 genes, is DAMVIQNPRYQVTQFGKPVTLSCSQTLNHNVMYWYQQKSSQAPKLLFHYYDKDFNNEADTPDNFQSRRPNTSFCFLDIRSPGLGDTAMYLCATSRGSTGVSEQYFGPGTRLTVT.